What follows are 2 T cell receptor beta chains derived from one specimen sequenced in a study of shared clonotypes between healthy human individuals. Measured with immunoSEQ multiplex PCR; TCRdb has only the in-frame clones, and not every one. The data hold about 1 million clones, with approximately 70% observed a single time. The source material was memory CD4+ T cells sorted from blood. Specified subset: CD45RA-negative fraction. These receptor sequences come from a man aged 18 to 30 in good health.

This chain links TRBV7-2 with TRBJ1-6; D gene ambiguous. The CDR3 is 13 amino acids. Germline-derived CDR1 and CDR2 are SGHTA and FQGNSA. Trimming took off 5 bases at V and 14 bases at J, with 16 bases between the two ends. For the CDR3, the DNA is TGTGCCAGCAGCACCCAGGTTGGCGCGTCCCTCCACTTT. Amino acid sequence: CASSTQVGASLHF.

The V gene is TRBV7-2, the J gene TRBJ2-7; D unclear. Trimming removed 5 bases from V and 2 bases from J, with 7 bases in between. This CDR3 is built from 12 residues. The germline V gene encodes CDR1 SGHTA and CDR2 FQGNSA. The CDR3 region is CASSPPTYEQYF. In nucleotides, the CDR3 is TGTGCCAGCAGCCCTCCTACCTACGAGCAGTACTTC.